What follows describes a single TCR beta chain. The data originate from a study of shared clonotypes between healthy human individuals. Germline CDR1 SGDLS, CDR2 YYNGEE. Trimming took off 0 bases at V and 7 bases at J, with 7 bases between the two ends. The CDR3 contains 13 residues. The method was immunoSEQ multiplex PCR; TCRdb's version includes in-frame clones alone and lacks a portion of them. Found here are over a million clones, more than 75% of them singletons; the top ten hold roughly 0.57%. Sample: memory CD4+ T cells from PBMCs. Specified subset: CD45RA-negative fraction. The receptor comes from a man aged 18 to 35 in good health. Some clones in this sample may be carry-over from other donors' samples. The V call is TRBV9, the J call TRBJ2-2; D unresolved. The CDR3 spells CASSVGVGGELFF. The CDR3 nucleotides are TGTGCCAGCAGCGTAGGGGTCGGCGGGGAGCTGTTTTTT.